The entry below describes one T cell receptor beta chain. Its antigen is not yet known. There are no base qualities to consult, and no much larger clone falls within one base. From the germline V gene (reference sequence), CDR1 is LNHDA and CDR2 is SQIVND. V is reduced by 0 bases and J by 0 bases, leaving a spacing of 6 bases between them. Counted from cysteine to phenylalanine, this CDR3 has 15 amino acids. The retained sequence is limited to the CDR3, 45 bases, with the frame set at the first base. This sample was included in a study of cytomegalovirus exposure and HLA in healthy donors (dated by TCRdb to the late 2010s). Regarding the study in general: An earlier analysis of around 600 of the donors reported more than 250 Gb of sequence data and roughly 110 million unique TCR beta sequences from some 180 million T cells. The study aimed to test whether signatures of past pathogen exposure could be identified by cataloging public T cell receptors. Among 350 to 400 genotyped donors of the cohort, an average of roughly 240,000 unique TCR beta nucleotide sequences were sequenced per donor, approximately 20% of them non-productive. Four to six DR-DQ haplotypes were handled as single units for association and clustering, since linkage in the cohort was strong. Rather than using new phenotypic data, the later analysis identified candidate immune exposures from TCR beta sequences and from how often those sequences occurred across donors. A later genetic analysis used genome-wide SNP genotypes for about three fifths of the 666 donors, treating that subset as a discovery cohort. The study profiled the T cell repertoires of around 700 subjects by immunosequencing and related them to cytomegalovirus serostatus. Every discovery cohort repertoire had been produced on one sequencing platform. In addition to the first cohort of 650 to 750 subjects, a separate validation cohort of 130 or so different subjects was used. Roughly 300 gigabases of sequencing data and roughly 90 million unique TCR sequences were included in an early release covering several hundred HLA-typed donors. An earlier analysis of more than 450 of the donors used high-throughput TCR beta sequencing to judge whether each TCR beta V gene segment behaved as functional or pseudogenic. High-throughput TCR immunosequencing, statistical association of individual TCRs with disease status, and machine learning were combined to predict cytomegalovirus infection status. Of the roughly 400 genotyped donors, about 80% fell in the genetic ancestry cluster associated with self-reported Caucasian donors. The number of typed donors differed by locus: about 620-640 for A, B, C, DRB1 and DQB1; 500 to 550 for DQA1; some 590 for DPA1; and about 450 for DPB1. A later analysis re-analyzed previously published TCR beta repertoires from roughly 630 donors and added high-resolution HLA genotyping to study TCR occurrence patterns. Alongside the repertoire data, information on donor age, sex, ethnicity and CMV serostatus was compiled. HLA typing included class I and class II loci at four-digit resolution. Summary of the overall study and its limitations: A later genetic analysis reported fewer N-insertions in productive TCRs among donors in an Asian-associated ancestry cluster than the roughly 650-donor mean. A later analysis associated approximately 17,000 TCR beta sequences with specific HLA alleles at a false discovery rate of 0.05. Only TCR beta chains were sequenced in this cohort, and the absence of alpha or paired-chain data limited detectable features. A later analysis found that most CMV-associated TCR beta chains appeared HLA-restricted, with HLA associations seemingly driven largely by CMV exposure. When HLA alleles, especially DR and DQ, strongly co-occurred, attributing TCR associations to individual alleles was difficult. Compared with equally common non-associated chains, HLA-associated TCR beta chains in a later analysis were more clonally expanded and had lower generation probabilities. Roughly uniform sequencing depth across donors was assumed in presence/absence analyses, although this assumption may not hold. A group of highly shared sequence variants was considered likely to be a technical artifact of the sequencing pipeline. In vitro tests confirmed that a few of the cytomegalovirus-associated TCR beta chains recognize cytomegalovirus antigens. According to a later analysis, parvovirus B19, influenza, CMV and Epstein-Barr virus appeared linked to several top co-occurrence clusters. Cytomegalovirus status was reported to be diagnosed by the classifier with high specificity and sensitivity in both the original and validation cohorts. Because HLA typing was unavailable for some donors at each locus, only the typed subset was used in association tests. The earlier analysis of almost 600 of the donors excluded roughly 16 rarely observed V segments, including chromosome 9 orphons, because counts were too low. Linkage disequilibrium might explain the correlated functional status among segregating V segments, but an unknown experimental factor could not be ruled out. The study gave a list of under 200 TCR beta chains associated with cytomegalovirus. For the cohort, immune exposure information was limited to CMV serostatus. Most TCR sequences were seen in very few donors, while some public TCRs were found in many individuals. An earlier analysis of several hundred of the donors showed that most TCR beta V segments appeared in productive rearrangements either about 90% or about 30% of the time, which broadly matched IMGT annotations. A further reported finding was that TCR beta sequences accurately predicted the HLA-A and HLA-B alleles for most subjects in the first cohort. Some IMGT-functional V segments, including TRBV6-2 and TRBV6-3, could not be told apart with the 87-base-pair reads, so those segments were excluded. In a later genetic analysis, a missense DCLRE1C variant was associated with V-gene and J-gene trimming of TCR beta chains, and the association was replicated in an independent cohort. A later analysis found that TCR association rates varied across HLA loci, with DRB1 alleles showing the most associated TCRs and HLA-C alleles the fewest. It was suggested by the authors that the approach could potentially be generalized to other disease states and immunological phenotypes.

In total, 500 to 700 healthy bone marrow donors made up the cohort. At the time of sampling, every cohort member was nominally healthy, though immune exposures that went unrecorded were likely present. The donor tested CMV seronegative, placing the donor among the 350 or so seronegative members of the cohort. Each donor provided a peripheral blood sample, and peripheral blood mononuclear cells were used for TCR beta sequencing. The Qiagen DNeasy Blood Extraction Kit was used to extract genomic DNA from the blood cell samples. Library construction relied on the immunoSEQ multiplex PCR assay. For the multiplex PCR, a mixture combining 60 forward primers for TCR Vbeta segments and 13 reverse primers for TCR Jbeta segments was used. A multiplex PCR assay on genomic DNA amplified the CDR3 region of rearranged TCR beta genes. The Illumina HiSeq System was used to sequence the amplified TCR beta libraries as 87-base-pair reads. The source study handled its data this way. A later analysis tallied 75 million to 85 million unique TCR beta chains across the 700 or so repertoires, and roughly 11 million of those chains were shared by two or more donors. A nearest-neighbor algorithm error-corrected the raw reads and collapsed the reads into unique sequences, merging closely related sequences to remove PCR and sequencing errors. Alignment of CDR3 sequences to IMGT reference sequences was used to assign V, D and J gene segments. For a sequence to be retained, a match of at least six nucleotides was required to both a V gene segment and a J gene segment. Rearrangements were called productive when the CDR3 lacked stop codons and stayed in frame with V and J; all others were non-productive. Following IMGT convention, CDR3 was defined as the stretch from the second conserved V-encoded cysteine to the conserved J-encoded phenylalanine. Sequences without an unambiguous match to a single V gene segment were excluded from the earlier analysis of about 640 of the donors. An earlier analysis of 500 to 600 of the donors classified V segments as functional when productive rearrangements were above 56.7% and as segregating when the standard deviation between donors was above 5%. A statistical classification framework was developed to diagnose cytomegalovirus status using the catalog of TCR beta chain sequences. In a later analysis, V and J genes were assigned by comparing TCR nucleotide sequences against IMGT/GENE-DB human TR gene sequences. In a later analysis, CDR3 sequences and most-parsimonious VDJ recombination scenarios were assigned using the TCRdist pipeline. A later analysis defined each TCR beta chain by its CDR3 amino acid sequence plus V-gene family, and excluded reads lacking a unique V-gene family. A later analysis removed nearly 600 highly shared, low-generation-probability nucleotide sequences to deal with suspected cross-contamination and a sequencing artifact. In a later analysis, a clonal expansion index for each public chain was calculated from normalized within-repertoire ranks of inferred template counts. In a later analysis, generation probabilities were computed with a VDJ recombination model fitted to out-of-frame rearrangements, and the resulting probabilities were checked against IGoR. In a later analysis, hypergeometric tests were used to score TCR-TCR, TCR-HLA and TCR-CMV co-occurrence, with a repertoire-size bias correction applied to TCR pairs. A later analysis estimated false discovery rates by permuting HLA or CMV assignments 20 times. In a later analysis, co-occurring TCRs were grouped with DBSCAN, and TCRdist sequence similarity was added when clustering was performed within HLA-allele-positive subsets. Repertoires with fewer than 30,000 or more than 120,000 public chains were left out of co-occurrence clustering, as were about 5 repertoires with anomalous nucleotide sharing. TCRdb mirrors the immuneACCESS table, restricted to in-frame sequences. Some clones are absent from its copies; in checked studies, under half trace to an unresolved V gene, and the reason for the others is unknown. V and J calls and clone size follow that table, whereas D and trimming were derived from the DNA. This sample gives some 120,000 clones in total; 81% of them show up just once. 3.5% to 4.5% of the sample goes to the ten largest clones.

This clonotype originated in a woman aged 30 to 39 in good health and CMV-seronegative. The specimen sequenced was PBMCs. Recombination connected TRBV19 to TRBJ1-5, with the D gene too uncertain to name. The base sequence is TGTGCCAGTAGTATAGATCCAGATAGCAATCAGCCCCAGCATTTT. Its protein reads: CASSIDPDSNQPQHF.